This T cell receptor (beta chain) was sequenced in a study of blood T cell repertoires in COVID-19 (dated by TCRdb to about 2020). Some background on the complete study: Collaborator samples came from the United States, Italy and Spain and covered acute and convalescent phases of COVID-19. The material from the prospective study consisted of cDNA or gDNA derived from T cells, B-cell-depleted T cells, or PBMCs. A freely available public database, intended as a resource for researchers studying the immune response to SARS-CoV-2, is where the repertoires were released. Nearly every sample came with metadata listing a de-identified subject ID, COVID-19 status, age in years and sex. Deeply sampled blood TCRbeta repertoires from subjects exposed to, actively infected with, or recovered from COVID-19 were included in the dataset. The samples were drawn from two sources: the first 160 participants of the ongoing ImmuneRACE study, and 1,000 to 1,500 subjects contributed by 6 global collaborators. Where available, HLA class I and class II types were obtained from metadata supplied by the sample provider rather than from assay-based typing.

Regarding this clone: Which antigen it targets is not known. Qualities for individual bases were not recorded, and no much larger clone is one base off.

The immunoSEQ Assay, a bias-controlled multiplex PCR, was used to amplify TCRbeta CDR3 regions from genomic DNA. The paper's data handling went like this. Within the assay, amplification of reference gene primers was used to estimate how many nucleated cells each sample contained. To quantify the absolute abundance of each unique TCRbeta CDR3 rearrangement, sequence reads were collapsed and filtered. For each sample, productive Simpson clonality was calculated by taking the square root of Simpson's diversity index across productive rearrangements. TCRdb retrieved this table from immuneACCESS and kept in-frame rearrangements only. Not all clones are present; in checked studies, unresolved V genes account for under half, and no reason is known for the remainder. The V and J calls and the clone size are those of that table, but D and trimming were determined from the DNA. Recorded for this sample are 100,000 to 150,000 clones; approximately 80% of them occurred a single time. The ten largest make up roughly 2.7% of the sample.

The paper's findings and limits, for the study overall: Clinical and demographic metadata were provided uncurated, with the amount varying by source and participant.

Each collaborating institution followed its own protocols to collect whole blood in K2EDTA tubes. For TCRbeta analysis, collaborators shipped samples in one of three forms: frozen whole blood, isolated PBMCs, or DNA extracted from either of those sample types. The sample taken for sequencing was peripheral blood. This receptor was obtained from a man aged 50 to 59 with acute or convalescent COVID-19.

The DNA sequence follows: TGTGCCAGCAGCCAAGGAGGCAGCGGGAGGGCTAGCGAGCAGTACTTC. This encodes CASSQGGSGRASEQYF. The V and J genes are TRBV14 and TRBJ2-7, and TRBD2 matches 10 of the central bases. V has 1 base trimmed and J has 6 bases trimmed; junction bases matching no gene number 9. According to the germline V gene, CDR1 reads SGHDN and CDR2 reads FVKESK. The CDR3 runs 16 residues from the cysteine to the phenylalanine. The only DNA kept is the CDR3, 48 bases in frame from the first base.